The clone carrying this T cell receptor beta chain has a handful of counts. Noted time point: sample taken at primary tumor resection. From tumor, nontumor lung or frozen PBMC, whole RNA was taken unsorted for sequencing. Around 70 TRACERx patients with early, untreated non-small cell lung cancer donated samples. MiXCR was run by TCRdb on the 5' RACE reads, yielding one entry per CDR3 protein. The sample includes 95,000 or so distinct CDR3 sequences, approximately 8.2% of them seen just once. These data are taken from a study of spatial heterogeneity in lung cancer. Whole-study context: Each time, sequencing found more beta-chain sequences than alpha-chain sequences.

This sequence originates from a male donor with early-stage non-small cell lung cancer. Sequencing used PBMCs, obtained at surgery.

CDR3 loop: CASIPRVQLYEQYF. CDR3 DNA sequence: TGTGCCAGCATCCCTAGGGTCCAGCTATACGAGCAGTACTTC. The V gene is TRBV28, the J gene TRBJ2-7, with unresolved D. CDR3 size: 14 residues. V was trimmed by 7 bases and J by 4 bases, leaving 17 bases between them. Germline lookup yields CDR1 MDHEN and CDR2 SYDVKM.